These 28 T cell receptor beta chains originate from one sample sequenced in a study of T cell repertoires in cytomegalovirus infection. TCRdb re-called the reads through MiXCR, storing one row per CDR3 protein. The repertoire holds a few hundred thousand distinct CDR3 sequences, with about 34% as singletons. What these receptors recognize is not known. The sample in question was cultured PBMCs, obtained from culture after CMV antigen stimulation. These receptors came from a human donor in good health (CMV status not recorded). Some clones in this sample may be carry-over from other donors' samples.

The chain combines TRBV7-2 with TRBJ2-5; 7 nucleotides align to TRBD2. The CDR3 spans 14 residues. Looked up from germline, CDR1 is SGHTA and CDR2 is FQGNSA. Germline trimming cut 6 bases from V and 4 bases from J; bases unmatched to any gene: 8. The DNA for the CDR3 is TGTGCCAGCAGTCCCGGGGGGTGGGGAGAGACCCAGTACTTC. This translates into CASSPGGWGETQYF. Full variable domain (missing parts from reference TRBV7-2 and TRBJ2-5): GAGVSQSPSNKVTEKGKDVELRCDPISGHTALYWYRQSLGQGLEFLIYFQGNSAPDKSGLPSDRFSAERTGGSVSTLTIQRTQQEDSAVYLCASSPGGWGETQYFGPGTRLLVL.

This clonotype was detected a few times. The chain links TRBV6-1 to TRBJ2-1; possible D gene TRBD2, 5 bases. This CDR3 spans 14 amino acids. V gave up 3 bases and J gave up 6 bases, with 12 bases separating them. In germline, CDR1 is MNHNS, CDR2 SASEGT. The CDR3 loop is CASSERVRGNEQFF. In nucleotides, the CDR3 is TGTGCCAGCAGTGAGAGGGTCCGTGGCAATGAGCAGTTCTTC.

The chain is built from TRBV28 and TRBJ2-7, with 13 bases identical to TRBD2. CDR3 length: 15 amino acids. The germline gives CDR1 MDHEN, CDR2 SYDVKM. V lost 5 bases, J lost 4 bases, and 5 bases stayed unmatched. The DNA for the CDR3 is TGTGCCAGCAGTACTAGCGGGGGGGGATCGTACGAGCAGTACTTC. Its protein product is CASSTSGGGSYEQYF.

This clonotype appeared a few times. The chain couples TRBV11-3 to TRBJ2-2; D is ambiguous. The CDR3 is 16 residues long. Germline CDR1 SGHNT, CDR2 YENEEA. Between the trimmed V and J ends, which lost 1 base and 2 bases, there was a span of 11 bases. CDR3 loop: CASSLVGDPNTGELFF. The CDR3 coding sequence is TGTGCCAGCAGCTTAGTTGGGGATCCAAACACCGGGGAGCTGTTTTTT.

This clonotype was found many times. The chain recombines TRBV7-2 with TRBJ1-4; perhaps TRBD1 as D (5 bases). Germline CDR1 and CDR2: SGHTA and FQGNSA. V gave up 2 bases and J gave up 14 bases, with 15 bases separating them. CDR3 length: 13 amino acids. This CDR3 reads CASSLSPGNRLFF. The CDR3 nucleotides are TGTGCCAGCAGCTTATCGCCAGGGAATCGGCTGTTTTTT.

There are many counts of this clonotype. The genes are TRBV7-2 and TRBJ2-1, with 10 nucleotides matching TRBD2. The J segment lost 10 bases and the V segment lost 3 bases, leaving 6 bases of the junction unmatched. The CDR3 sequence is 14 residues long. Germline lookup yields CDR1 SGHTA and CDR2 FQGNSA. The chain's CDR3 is CASSFLSGGREQFF. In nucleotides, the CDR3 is TGTGCCAGCAGCTTTCTTAGCGGGGGGAGAGAGCAGTTCTTC.

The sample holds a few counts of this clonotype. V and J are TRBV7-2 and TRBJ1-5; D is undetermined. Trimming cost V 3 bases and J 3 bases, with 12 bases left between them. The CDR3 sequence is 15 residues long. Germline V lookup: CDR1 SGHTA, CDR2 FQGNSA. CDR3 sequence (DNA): TGTGCCAGCAGCTTCCGTGGGAACGTCAATCAGCCCCAGCATTTT. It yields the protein CASSFRGNVNQPQHF.

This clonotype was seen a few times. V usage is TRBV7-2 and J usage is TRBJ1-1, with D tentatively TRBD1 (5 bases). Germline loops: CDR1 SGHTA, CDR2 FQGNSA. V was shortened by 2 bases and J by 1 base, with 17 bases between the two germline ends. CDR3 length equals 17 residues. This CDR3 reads CASSLSAGLGANTEAFF. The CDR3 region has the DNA TGTGCCAGCAGCTTATCGGCAGGCCTCGGGGCGAACACTGAAGCTTTCTTT.

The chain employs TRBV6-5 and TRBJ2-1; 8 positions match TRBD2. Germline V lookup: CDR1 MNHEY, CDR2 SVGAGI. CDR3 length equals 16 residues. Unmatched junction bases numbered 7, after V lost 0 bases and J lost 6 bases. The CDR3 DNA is TGTGCCAGCAGTTACTCGTCAGCGGGAGCTCCCAATGAGCAGTTCTTC. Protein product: CASSYSSAGAPNEQFF.

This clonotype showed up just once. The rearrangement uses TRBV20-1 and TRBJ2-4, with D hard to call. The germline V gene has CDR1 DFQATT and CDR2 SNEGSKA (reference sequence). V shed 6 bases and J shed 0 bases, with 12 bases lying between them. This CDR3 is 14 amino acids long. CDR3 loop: CSAPKTLAKNIQYF. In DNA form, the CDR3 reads TGCAGTGCGCCTAAGACTCTAGCCAAAAACATTCAGTACTTC.

CDR3 amino acids: CASSMTSEQYF. The DNA for the CDR3 is TGTGCCAGCAGCATGACCTCCGAGCAGTACTTC. The chain recombines TRBV7-2 with TRBJ2-7, with unresolved D. Germline V gives CDR1 SGHTA, CDR2 FQGNSA. The ends were cut back, 5 bases at V and 6 bases at J, with 8 bases in the middle. The CDR3 runs 11 residues.

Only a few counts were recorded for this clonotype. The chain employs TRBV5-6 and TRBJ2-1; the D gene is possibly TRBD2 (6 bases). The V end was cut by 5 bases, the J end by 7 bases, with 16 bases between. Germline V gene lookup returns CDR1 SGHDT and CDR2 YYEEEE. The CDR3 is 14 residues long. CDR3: CASSSWGGYNEQFF. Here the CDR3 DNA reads TGTGCCAGCAGTTCGTGGGGAGGATATAATGAGCAGTTCTTC. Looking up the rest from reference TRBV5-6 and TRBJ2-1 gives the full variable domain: DAGVTQSPTHLIKTRGQQVTLRCSPKSGHDTVSWYQQALGQGPQFIFQYYEEEERQRGNFPDRFSGHQFPNYSSELNVNALLLGDSALYLCASSSWGGYNEQFFGPGTRLTVL.

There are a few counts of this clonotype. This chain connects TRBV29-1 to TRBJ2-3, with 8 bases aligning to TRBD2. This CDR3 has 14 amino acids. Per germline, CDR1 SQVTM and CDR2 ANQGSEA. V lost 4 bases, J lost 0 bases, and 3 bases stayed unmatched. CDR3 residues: CSVAPSGSTDTQYF. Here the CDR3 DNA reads TGCAGCGTTGCGCCTAGCGGGAGCACAGATACGCAGTATTTT.

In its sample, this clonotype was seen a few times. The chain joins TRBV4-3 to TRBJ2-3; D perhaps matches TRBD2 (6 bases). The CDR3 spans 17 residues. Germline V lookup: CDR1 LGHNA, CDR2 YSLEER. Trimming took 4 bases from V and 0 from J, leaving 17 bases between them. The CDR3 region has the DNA TGCGCCAGCAGCCCCGATGAGGGCGGGGAAAGCACAGATACGCAGTATTTT. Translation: CASSPDEGGESTDTQYF.

Written as DNA, the CDR3 is TGTGCCAGCAGCTTGGGGTCGGGGACAGGGCACAATGAGCAGTTCTTC. Encoded protein: CASSLGSGTGHNEQFF. The chain combines TRBV5-5 with TRBJ2-1; the match to TRBD1 covers 9 bases. This CDR3 has 16 amino acids. Germline lookup yields CDR1 SGHKS and CDR2 YYEKEE (reference sequence). V trimming: 0 bases; J trimming: 5 bases; junction bases outside the gene matches: 6. The full variable domain, with the rest looked up from reference TRBV5-5 and TRBJ2-1, is DAGVTQSPTHLIKTRGQQVTLRCSPISGHKSVSWYQQVLGQGPQFIFQYYEKEERGRGNFPDRFSARQFPNYSSELNVNALLLGDSALYLCASSLGSGTGHNEQFFGPGTRLTVL.

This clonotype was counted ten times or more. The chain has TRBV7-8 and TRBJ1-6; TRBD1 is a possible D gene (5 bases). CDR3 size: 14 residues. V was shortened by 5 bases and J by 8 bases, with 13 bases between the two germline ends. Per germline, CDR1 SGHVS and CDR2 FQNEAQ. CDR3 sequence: CASSPSRGHSPLHF. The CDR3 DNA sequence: TGTGCCAGCAGCCCAAGTAGGGGACATTCACCCCTCCACTTT.

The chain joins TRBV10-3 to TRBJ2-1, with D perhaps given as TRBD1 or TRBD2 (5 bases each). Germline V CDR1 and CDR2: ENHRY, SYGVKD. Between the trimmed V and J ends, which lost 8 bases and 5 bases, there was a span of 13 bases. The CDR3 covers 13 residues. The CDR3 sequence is CAIHGTEHNEQFF. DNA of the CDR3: TGTGCCATCCACGGGACGGAACACAATGAGCAGTTCTTC.

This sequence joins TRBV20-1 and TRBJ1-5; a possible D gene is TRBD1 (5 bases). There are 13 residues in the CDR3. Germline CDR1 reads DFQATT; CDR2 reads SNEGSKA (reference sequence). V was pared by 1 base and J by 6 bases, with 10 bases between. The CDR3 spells CSARAGVGQPQHF. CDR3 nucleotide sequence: TGCAGTGCTAGAGCGGGGGTTGGTCAGCCCCAGCATTTT.

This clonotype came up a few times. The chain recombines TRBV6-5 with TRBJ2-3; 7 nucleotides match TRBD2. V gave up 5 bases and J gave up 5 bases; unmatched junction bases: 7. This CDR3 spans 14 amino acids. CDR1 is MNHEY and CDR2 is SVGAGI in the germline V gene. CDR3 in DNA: TGTGCCAGCAGTCGGCGGGAGAGCGGAGATACGCAGTATTTT. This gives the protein CASSRRESGDTQYF.

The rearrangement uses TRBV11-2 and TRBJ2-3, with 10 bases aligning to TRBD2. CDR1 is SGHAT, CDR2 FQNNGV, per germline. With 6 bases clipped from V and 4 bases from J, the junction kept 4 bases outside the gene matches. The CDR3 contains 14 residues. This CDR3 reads CASRNLAGADTQYF. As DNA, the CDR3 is TGTGCCAGCAGAAACCTAGCGGGGGCAGATACGCAGTATTTT.

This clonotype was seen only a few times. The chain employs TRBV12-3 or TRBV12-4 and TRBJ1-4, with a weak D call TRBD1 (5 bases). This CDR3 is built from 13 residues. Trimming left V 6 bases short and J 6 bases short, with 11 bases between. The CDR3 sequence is CASSLSGDEKLFF. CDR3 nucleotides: TGTGCCAGCAGCCTCTCGGGGGATGAAAAACTGTTTTTT.

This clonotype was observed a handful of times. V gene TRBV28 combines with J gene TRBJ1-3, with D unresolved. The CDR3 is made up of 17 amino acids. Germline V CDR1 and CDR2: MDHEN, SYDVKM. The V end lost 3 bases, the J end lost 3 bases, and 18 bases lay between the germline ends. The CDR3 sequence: CASSLVFYGEIGNTIYF. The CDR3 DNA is TGTGCCAGCAGTTTGGTCTTTTATGGGGAAATTGGAAACACCATATATTTT.

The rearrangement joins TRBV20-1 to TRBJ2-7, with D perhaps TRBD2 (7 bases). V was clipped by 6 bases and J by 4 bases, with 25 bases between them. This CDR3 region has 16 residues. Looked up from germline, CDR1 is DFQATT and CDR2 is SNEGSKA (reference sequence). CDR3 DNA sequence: TGCAGTGCACAGGGCGGGATGGGGGGGGGTCCTTACGAGCAGTACTTC. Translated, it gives CSAQGGMGGGPYEQYF.

In nucleotides, the CDR3 is TGTGCCAGTAGTATAGGAGGTTCTCAGCCCCAGCATTTT. Translation: CASSIGGSQPQHF. The chain joins TRBV19 to TRBJ1-5; no definite D call. The V and J ends lost 1 base and 6 bases respectively, with 7 bases between them. This CDR3 spans 13 amino acids. Germline loops: CDR1 LNHDA, CDR2 SQIVND (reference sequence).

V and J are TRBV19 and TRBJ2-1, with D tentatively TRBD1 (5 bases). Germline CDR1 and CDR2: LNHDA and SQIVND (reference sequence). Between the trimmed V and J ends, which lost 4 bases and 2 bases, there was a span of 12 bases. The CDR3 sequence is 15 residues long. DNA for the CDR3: TGTGCCAGTAGTACAAGGACGGACACCTACAATGAGCAGTTCTTC. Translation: CASSTRTDTYNEQFF.

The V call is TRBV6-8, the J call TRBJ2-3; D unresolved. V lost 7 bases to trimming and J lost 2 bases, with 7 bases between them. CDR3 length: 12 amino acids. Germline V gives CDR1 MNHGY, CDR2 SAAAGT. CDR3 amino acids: CASTAVTDTQYF. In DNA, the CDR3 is TGTGCCAGCACGGCCGTCACAGATACGCAGTATTTT.

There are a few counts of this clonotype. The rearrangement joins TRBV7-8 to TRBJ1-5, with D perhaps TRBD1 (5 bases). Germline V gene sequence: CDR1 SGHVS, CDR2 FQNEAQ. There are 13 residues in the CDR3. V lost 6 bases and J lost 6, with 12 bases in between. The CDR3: CASSQGVGQPQHF. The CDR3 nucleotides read TGTGCCAGCAGTCAGGGAGTCGGTCAGCCCCAGCATTTT.

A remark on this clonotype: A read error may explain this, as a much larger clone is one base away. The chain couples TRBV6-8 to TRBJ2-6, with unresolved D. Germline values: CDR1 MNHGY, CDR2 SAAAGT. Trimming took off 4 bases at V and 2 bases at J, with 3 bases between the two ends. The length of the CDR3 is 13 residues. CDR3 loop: CASSSAGANVLTF. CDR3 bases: TGTGCCAGCAGTTCCGCTGGGGCCAACGTCCTGACTTTC.